This TCR beta chain is from a study of blood T cell repertoires in COVID-19 (TCRdb year 2020). As for the study more broadly: The collaborator samples originated in the United States, Italy and Spain and spanned the acute and convalescent phases of COVID-19. Samples came from the ongoing ImmuneRACE study (first 160 participants) plus 1,254 subjects from 6 global collaborators. The dataset comprised deeply sampled blood TCRbeta repertoires from subjects exposed to, actively infected with, or recovered from COVID-19. The repertoires were released in a freely available public database intended as a resource for research on the immune response to SARS-CoV-2. Nearly every sample came with metadata listing a de-identified subject ID, COVID-19 status, age in years and sex. The prospective study material was composed of cDNA or gDNA derived from T cells, B-cell-depleted T cells, or PBMCs. Where HLA class I and class II types were available, the types were taken from metadata supplied by the sample provider, not from assay-based typing. Broader findings and caveats from the paper: The quantity of clinical and demographic metadata differed by source and by participant and was supplied without curation.

TCRbeta CDR3 regions were amplified from genomic DNA by means of the immunoSEQ Assay, a bias-controlled multiplex PCR. The authors' pipeline ran thus. The number of nucleated cells in each sample was estimated from the amplification of reference gene primers within the assay. Sequence reads were collapsed and filtered to measure the absolute abundance of every unique TCRbeta CDR3 rearrangement. Productive Simpson clonality was computed per sample as the square root of Simpson's diversity index over productive rearrangements. Sourced from immuneACCESS, this table was stored by TCRdb with only in-frame sequences that have V and J called. A share of the clones is absent; for the studies checked, an unresolved V gene accounts for under half, and the remainder has no known explanation. V and J calls and clone size are as listed in that table; D and trimming were resolved from the DNA. This sample lists around 390,000 clones; 80% to 90% were detected once. The leading ten clones occupy approximately 9.3% of the sample.

CDR1 and CDR2 are drawn from the germline V gene: MGHRA, YSYEKL. Measured from the cysteine to the phenylalanine, the CDR3 is 15 residues long. Solely the CDR3 DNA is kept, with 45 bases framed from the first base. Trimming removed 1 base from V and 1 base from J, leaving 10 bases between the germline ends. Enrolling through a virtual design, the prospective study's participants ranged in age from roughly 18 to 100 years and lived across about two dozen United States geographic areas. In the prospective study, cohorts were assigned on the basis of participant-reported clinical history obtained from a screening survey and a study questionnaire. For ImmuneRACE Cohort 3, a participant was defined as recovered based on two consecutive negative NP/OP PCR tests, clearance by a healthcare professional, or resolution of symptoms. Each participant in the prospective study had whole blood, serum and a nasopharyngeal or oropharyngeal swab collected by mobile phlebotomists. Participants in the prospective study had the option to provide additional blood draws and questionnaires over a 2-month period. Prospective study blood samples were shipped either frozen or at room temperature before DNA extraction.

To note about this clone: Its antigen has not been determined. No base quality information exists; no much larger clone differs at one position.

Sequences were obtained from PBMCs or T cells enriched from blood (not recorded which). Here the chain combines TRBV4-1 and TRBJ1-1, with the D segment identity uncertain. The sequence was obtained from a woman between 50 and 59 years old who had recovered from COVID-19. The CDR3 protein is CASSQVSEGNTEAFF. The DNA sequence follows: TGCGCCAGCAGCCAAGTTAGTGAGGGGAACACTGAAGCTTTCTTT.